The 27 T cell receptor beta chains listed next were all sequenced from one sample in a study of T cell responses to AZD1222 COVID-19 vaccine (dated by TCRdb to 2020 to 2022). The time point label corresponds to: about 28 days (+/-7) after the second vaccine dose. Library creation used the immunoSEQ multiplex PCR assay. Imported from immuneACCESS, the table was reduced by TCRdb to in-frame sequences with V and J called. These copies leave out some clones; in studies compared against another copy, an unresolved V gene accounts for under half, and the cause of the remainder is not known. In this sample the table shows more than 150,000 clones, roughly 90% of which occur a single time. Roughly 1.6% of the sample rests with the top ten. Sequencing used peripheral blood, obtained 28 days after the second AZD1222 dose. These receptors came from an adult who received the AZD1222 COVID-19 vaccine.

CDR3 sequence: CASKLGGSNQPQHF. As DNA, the CDR3 is TGTGCCAGCAAACTAGGGGGAAGCAATCAGCCCCAGCATTTT. This rearrangement joins TRBV7-2 to TRBJ1-5; possibly TRBD1 for D (6 bases). Trimming pared 7 bases from V and 1 base from J, leaving 11 bases between. This CDR3 region has 14 residues. Germline V gene data show CDR1 as SGHTA and CDR2 as FQGNSA.

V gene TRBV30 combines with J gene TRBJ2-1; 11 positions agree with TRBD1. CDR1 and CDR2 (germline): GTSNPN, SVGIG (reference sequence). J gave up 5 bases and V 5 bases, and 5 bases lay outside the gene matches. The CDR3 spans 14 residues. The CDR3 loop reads CAWDRDRGDNEQFF. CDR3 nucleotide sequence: TGTGCCTGGGACCGGGACAGGGGGGACAATGAGCAGTTCTTC.

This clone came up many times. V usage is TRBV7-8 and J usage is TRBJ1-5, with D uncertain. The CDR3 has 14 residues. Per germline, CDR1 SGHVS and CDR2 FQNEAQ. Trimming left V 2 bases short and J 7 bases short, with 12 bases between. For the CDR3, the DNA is TGTGCCAGCAGCTTATTACTTGGGAAACAGCCCCAGCATTTT. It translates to CASSLLLGKQPQHF.

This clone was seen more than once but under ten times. Written as DNA, the CDR3 is TGTGCCAGCTCATCTAGAACACAGGGAAACTATGGCTACACCTTC. It specifies CASSSRTQGNYGYTF. The V gene is TRBV18, the J gene TRBJ1-2; D might be TRBD1 (6 bases). CDR1 KGHSH and CDR2 LQKENI come from the germline V gene. The germline V and J ends were trimmed by 5 bases and 2 bases, with 15 bases remaining between them. This CDR3 is built from 15 residues.

The CDR3 reads CASSEILTGELFF. CDR3 in DNA: TGTGCCAGCAGCGAAATCCTCACCGGGGAGCTGTTTTTT. V and J are TRBV5-4 and TRBJ2-2; D unclear. Trimming cost V 4 bases and J 4 bases, with 8 bases left between them. This CDR3 has 13 residues. Germline assignment: CDR1 SGHNT and CDR2 YYREEE (reference sequence).

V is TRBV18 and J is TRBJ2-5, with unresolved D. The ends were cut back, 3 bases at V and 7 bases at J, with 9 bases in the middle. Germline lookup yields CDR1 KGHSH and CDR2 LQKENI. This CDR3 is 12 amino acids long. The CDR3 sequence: CASSPTGSTQYF. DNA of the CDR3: TGTGCCAGCTCACCGACTGGTTCGACCCAGTACTTC.

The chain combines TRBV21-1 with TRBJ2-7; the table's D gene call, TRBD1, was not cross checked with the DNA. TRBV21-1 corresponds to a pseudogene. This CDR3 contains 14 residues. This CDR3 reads CASSRDGTAYEQYF. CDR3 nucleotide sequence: TGTGCCAGCAGCAGAGATGGGACAGCCTACGAGCAGTACTTC.

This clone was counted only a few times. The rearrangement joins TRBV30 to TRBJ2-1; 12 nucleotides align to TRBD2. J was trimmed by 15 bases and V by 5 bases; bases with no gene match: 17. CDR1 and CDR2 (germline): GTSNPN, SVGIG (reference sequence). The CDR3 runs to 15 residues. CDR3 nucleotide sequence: TGTGCCTGGGACGGACTAGCGGGATCCCGTGGGATATTGTTCTTC. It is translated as CAWDGLAGSRGILFF.

In DNA form, the CDR3 reads TGCGCCAGCAGCCTCCGGGACAGGCCCACCGGGGAGCTGTTTTTT. Protein product: CASSLRDRPTGELFF. The chain is built from TRBV5-1 and TRBJ2-2; 8 bases line up with TRBD1. Germline assignment: CDR1 SGHRS and CDR2 YFSETQ. The ends lost 4 bases at V and 4 bases at J; junction bases unmatched: 6. The CDR3 consists of 15 residues.

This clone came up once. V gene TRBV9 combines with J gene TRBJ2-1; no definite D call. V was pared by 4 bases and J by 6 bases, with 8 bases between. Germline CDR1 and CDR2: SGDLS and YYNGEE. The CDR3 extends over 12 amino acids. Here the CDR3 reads CASSPHGNEQFF. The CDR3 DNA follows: TGTGCCAGCAGCCCCCACGGCAATGAGCAGTTCTTC.

CDR3 sequence: CASSISPRDQETQYF. Written as DNA, the CDR3 is TGTGCCAGTAGTATAAGCCCCAGGGATCAAGAGACCCAGTACTTC. V usage is TRBV19 and J usage is TRBJ2-5; D is possibly TRBD1 (5 bases). Between the trimmed V and J ends, which lost 2 bases and 2 bases, there was a span of 12 bases. The V gene's germline CDR1 is LNHDA and CDR2 SQIVND (reference sequence). This CDR3 spans 15 amino acids.

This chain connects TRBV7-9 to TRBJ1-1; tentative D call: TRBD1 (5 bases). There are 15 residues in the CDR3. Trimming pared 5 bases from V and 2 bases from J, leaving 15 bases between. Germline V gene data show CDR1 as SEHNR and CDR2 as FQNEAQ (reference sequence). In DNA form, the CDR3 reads TGTGCCAGCAGCCCCCCCCATGGGGGTAACACTGAAGCTTTCTTT. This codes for CASSPPHGGNTEAFF.

The CDR3 reads CASEPIAGGSTDTQYF. The CDR3 DNA sequence: TGTGCCAGCGAACCCATAGCGGGGGGGAGCACAGATACGCAGTATTTT. The chain joins TRBV27 to TRBJ2-3; the match to TRBD2 covers 11 bases. V was pared by 8 bases and J by 0 bases, with 7 bases of the junction left unmatched. Germline-derived CDR1 and CDR2 are MNHEY and SMNVEV (reference sequence). The CDR3 totals 16 residues.

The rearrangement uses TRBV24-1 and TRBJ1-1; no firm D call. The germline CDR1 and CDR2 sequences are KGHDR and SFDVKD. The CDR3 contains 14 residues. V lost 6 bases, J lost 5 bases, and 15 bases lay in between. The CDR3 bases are TGTGCCACCAGTTGGATCGGGGAGGAAACTGAAGCTTTCTTT. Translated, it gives CATSWIGEETEAFF.

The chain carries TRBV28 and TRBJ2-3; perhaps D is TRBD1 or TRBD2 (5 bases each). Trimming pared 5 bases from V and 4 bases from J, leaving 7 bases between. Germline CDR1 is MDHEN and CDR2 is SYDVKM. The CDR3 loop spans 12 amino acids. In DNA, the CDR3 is TGTGCCAGCAGTCGGGACGCAGATACGCAGTATTTT. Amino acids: CASSRDADTQYF.

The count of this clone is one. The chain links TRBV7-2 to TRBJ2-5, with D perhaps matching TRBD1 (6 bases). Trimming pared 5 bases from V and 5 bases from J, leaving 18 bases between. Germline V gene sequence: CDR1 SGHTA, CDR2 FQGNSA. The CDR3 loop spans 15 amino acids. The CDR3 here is CASSPSLRGSETQYF. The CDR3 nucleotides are TGTGCCAGCAGCCCCTCTCTCAGGGGTAGCGAGACCCAGTACTTC.

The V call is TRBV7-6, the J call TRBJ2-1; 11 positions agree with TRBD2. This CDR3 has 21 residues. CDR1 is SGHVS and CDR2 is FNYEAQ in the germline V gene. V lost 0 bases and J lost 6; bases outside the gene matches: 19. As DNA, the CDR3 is TGTGCCAGCAGCTTAGCGCGGGAGGGGACTAGCGGATTCCGCCTCCGCAATGAGCAGTTCTTC. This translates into CASSLAREGTSGFRLRNEQFF.

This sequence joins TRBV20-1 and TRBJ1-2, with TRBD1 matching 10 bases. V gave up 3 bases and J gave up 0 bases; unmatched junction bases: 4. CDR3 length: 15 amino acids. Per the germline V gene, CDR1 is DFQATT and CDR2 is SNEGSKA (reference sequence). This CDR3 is CSASDRGHANYGYTF. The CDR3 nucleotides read TGCAGTGCTAGTGACAGGGGGCACGCTAACTATGGCTACACCTTC.

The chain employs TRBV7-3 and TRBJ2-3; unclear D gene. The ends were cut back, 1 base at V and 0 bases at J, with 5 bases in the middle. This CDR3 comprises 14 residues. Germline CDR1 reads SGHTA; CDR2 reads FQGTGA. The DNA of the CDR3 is TGTGCCAGCAGCTTAAGGGCTAGCACAGATACGCAGTATTTT. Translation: CASSLRASTDTQYF.

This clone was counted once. CDR3 sequence reads: CASSQLGGANGYTF. The CDR3 bases are TGCGCCAGCAGCCAATTAGGGGGCGCAAATGGCTACACCTTC. J is TRBJ1-2 and V is TRBV4-1, with 7 bases identical to TRBD1. CDR3 size: 14 residues. J gave up 6 bases and V 2 bases, and 6 bases lay outside the gene matches. The V gene's germline CDR1 is MGHRA and CDR2 YSYEKL.

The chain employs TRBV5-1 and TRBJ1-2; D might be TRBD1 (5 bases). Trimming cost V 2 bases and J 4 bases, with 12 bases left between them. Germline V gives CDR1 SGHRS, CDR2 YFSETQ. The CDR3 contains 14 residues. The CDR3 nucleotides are TGCGCCAGCAGCTTCATCGAGGGGTCCTATGGCTACACCTTC. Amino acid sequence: CASSFIEGSYGYTF.

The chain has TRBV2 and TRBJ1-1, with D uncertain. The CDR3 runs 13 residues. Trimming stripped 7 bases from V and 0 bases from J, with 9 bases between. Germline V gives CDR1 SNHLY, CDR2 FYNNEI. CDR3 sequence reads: CASIRSMNTEAFF. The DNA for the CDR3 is TGTGCCAGCATCCGAAGCATGAACACTGAAGCTTTCTTT. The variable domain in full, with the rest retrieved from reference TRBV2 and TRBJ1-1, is EPEVTQTPSHQVTQMGQEVILRCVPISNHLYFYWYRQILGQKVEFLVSFYNNEISEKSEIFDDQFSVERPDGSNFTLKIRSTKLEDSAMYFCASIRSMNTEAFFGQGTRLTVV.

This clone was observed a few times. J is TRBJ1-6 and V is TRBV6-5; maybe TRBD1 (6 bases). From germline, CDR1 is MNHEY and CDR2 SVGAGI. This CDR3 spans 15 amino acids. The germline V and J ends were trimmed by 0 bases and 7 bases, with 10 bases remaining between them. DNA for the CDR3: TGTGCCAGCAGTTACTCAGGGAGGGGGAATTCACCCCTCCACTTT. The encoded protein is CASSYSGRGNSPLHF.

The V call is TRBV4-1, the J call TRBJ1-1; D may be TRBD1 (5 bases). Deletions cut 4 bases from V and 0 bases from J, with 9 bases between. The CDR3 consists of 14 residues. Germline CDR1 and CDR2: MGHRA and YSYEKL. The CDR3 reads CASSPRGLNTEAFF. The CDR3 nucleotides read TGCGCCAGCAGCCCCCGGGGACTGAACACTGAAGCTTTCTTT.

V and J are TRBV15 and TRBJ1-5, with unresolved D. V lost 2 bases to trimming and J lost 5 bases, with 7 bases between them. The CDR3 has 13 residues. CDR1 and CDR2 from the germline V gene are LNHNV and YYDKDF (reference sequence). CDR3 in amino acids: CATSRLDDQPQHF. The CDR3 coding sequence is TGTGCCACCAGCAGACTTGACGATCAGCCCCAGCATTTT.

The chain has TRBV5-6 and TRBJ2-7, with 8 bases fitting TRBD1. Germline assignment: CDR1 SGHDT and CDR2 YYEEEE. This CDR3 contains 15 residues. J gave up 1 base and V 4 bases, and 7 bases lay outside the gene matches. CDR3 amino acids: CASSPGTGPSYEQYF. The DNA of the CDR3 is TGTGCCAGCAGCCCCGGGACAGGCCCATCCTACGAGCAGTACTTC.

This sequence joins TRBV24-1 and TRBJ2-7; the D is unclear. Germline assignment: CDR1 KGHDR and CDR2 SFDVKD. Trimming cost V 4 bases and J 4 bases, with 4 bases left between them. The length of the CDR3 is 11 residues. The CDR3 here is CATSEGYEQYF. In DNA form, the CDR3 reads TGTGCCACCAGTGAAGGGTACGAGCAGTACTTC.